Listed here are 6 T cell receptor beta chains from one sample, sequenced in a study of blood T cell repertoires in COVID-19. The repertoire was sequenced with immunoSEQ multiplex PCR; TCRdb's copy has only in-frame clones and lacks some. The sample shows some 66,000 clones, roughly nine tenths of them seen only once. Input material: peripheral blood. The receptor set was obtained from a human donor in a cohort sampled during active COVID-19.

The chain has TRBV4-1 and TRBJ2-1; D ambiguous. Germline V CDR1 and CDR2: MGHRA, YSYEKL. V was trimmed by 2 bases and J by 7 bases, leaving 15 bases between them. The CDR3 has 15 amino acids. Here the CDR3 DNA reads TGCGCCAGCAGCCAAATCTCCTCACCGAGGAATGAGCAGTTCTTC. This gives the protein CASSQISSPRNEQFF.

The chain combines TRBV7-3 with TRBJ2-2, with 9 bases identical to TRBD2. After removal of 0 bases from V and 4 bases from J, the junction contained 3 bases not matched to a gene. Germline V lookup: CDR1 SGHTA, CDR2 FQGTGA. This CDR3 is built from 16 residues. This chain's CDR3 is CASSLTSGGPTGELFF. The DNA for the CDR3 is TGTGCCAGCAGCTTAACTAGCGGGGGCCCCACCGGGGAGCTGTTTTTT.

This clone was counted a few times. The rearrangement links TRBV6-5 to TRBJ2-7; 9 bases agree with TRBD2. Germline trimming cut 6 bases from V and 3 bases from J; bases unmatched to any gene: 3. The germline V gene has CDR1 MNHEY and CDR2 SVGAGI. The CDR3 is 13 amino acids. CDR3 amino acids: CASSSGGLYEQYF. DNA of the CDR3: TGTGCCAGCAGCAGCGGGGGGCTCTACGAGCAGTACTTC.

This chain uses TRBV10-1 with TRBJ2-1; 12 bases fit TRBD2. CDR1 and CDR2 from the germline V gene are WNHNN and SYGVQD (reference sequence). This CDR3 comprises 17 residues. V shed 6 bases, J shed 5 bases, and the junction held 11 bases outside the gene matches. The CDR3 DNA reads as TGCGCCAGCAGCTCCGATGGACTAGCGGGGAGGAACAATGAGCAGTTCTTC. The encoded protein is CASSSDGLAGRNNEQFF.

This chain joins TRBV7-9 and TRBJ2-2; 7 bases match TRBD2. The CDR3 loop spans 15 amino acids. With V trimmed by 5 bases and J by 7 bases, 10 bases remained unmatched. The germline V gene encodes CDR1 SEHNR and CDR2 FQNEAQ (reference sequence). CDR3 bases: TGTGCCAGCAGCGTGCGGGCGGGAGTGATCGGGGAGCTGTTTTTT. This gives the protein CASSVRAGVIGELFF. Variable domain in full (rest from reference TRBV7-9 and TRBJ2-2): DTGVSQNPRHKITKRGQNVTFRCDPISEHNRLYWYRQTLGQGPEFLTYFQNEAQLEKSRLLSDRFSAERPKGSFSTLEIQRTEQGDSAMYLCASSVRAGVIGELFFGEGSRLTVL.

The CDR3 nucleotides read TGTGCCAGCAGTTTAAGGAGTAGCACTGAAGCTTTCTTT. Its translation is CASSLRSSTEAFF. The chain has TRBV27 and TRBJ1-1; D gene uncertain. Germline V CDR1 and CDR2: MNHEY, SMNVEV (reference sequence). The CDR3 contains 13 residues. Trimming took off 2 bases at V and 4 bases at J, with 8 bases between the two ends.